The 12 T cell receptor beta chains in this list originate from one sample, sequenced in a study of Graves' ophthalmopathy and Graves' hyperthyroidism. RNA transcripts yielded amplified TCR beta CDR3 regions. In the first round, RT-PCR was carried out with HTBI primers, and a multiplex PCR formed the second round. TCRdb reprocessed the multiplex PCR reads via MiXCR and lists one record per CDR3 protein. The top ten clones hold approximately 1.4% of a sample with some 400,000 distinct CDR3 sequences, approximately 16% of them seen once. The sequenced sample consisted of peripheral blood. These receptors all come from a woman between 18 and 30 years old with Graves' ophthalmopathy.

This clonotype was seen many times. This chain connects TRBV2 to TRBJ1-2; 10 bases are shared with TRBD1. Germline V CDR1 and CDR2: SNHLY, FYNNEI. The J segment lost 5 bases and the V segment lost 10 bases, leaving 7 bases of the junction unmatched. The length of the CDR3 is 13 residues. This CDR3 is CAIRPDRGYGYTF. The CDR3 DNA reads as TGTGCCATCAGGCCGGACAGGGGGTATGGCTACACCTTC.

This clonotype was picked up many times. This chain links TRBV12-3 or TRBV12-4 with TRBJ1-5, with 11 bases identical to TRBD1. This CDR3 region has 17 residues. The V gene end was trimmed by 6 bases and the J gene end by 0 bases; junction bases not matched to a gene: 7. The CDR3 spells CASSPGQGAFSNQPQHF. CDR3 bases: TGTGCCAGCAGCCCCGGACAGGGGGCGTTTAGCAATCAGCCCCAGCATTTT.

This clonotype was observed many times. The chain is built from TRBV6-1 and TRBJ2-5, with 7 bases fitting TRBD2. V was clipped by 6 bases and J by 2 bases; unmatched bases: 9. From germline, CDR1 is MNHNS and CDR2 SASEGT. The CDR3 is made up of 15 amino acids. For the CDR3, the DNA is TGTGCCAGCAGCACCTCCGGGGGGACTCAAGAGACCCAGTACTTC. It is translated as CASSTSGGTQETQYF.

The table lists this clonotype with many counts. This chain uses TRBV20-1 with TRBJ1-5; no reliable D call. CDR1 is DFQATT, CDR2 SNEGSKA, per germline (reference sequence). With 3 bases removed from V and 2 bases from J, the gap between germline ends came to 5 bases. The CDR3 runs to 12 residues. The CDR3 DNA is TGCAGTGCTAGGATAGGCAATCAGCCCCAGCATTTT. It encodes CSARIGNQPQHF.

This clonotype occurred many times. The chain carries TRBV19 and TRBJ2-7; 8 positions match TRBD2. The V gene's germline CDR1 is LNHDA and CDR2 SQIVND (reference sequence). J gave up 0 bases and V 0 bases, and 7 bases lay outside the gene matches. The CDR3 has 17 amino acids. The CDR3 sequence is CASSIEKGGTSSYEQYF. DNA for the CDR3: TGTGCCAGTAGTATAGAGAAAGGCGGGACTAGCTCCTACGAGCAGTACTTC. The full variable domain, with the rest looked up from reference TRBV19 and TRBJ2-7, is DGGITQSPKYLFRKEGQNVTLSCEQNLNHDAMYWYRQDPGQGLRLIYYSQIVNDFQKGDIAEGYSVSREKKESFPLTVTSAQKNPTAFYLCASSIEKGGTSSYEQYFGPGTRLTVT.

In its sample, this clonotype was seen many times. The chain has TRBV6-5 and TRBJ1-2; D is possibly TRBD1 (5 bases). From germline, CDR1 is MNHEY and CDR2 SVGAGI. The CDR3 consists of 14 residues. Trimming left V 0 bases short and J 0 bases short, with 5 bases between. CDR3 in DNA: TGTGCCAGCAGTTACTCGACAGCTAACTATGGCTACACCTTC. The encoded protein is CASSYSTANYGYTF.

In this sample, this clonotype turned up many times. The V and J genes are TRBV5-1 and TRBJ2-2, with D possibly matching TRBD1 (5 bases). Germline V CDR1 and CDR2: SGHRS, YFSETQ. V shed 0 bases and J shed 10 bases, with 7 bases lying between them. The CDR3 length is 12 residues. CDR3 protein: CASSLAGQELFF. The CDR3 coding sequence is TGCGCCAGCAGCTTGGCTGGACAGGAGCTGTTTTTT.

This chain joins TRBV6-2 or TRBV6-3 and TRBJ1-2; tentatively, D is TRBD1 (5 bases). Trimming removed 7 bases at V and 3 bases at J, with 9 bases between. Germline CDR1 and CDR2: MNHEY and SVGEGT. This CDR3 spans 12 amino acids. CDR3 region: CASTGTYYGYTF. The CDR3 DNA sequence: TGTGCCAGCACTGGGACGTACTATGGCTACACCTTC.

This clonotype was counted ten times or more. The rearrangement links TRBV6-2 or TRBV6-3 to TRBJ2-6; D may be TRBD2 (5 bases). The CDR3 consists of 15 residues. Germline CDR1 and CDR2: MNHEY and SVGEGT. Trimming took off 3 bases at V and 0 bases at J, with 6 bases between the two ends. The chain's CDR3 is CASSYRGSGANVLTF. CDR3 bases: TGTGCCAGCAGTTATCGGGGCTCTGGGGCCAACGTCCTGACTTTC.

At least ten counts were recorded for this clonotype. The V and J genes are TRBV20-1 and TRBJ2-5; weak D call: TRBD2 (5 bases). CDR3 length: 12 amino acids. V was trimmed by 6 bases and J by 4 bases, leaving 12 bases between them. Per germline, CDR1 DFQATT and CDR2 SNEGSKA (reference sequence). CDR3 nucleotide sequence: TGCAGTGCCACTTGGGGAGCAGAGACCCAGTACTTC. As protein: CSATWGAETQYF.

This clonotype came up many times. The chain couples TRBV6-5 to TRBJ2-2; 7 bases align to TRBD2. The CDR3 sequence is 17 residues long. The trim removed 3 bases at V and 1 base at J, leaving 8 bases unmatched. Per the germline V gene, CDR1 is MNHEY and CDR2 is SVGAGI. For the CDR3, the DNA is TGTGCCAGCAGTTATAAACCTCCGGGGGGGAACACCGGGGAGCTGTTTTTT. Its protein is CASSYKPPGGNTGELFF.

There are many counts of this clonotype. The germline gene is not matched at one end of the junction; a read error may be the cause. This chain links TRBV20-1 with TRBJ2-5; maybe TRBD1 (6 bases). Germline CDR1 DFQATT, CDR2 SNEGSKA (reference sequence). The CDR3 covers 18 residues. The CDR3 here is CSAPRGVTHPYLQETRYF. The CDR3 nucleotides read TGCAGTGCCCCCAGGGGAGTAACGCATCCGTACCTCCAAGAGACCCGGTACTTC.